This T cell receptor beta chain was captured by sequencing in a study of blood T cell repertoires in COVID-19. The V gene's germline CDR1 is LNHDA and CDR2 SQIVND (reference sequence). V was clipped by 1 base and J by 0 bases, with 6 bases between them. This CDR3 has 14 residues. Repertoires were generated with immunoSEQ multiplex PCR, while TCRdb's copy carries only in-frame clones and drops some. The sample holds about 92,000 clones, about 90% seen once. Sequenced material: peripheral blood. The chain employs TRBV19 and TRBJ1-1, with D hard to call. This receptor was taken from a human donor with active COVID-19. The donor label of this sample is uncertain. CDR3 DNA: TGTGCCAGTAGTATAGTCGGGGTGAACACTGAAGCTTTCTTT. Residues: CASSIVGVNTEAFF.